The entry that follows covers one T cell receptor beta chain sequence. As originally analysed: ImmunoSEQ output lacked quality scores and full-length reads, limiting matched filtering. Profiled with immunoSEQ multiplex PCR; TCRdb holds only in-frame clones, not every one. V, J and clone size reflect that table, while D and trimming were determined from the DNA. The sample yields over a million clones, around 95% seen once. This record belongs to a study of shared clonotypes between healthy human individuals. Study background: A donor's plate count was three for CD4 naive and three for CD4 memory; CD8 naive had two and CD8 memory one.

The CDR3 has 13 residues. The germline V gene has CDR1 MDHEN and CDR2 SYDVKM. V was pared by 5 bases and J by 4 bases, with 12 bases between. What was sequenced was naive CD4+ T cells sorted from blood. Subset given: CD45RA+ positively selected. The sequence was obtained from a man aged 30 to 39 in good health. This chain links TRBV28 with TRBJ2-7, with D unresolved. DNA for the CDR3: TGTGCCAGCAGTGATCAAGTAGTTTACGAGCAGTACTTC. This gives the protein CASSDQVVYEQYF.